A selection of T cell receptor beta chains follows, all from one sample in a study of CD8+ T cells in alopecia areata. Some clones are missing from TCRdb's copy, which holds only in-frame ones; the method was immunoSEQ multiplex PCR. The sample contains around 140,000 clones, roughly 50% of which appear only once. The source was CD8+ T cells sorted from blood, collected at week 0. The receptors originated from a human donor with alopecia areata. Both conserved end residues are part of each CDR3. A D gene is named only where the DNA matches it firmly. Not all rows give a size; the values are once, few, many and, for expanded clones, a class.

abundance: few
v_gene: TRBV6-4
d_gene: NA
j_gene: TRBJ2-1
CDR3aa: CASSDSMLGLKQHQFF
CDR3nt: TGTGCCAGCAGTGACTCGATGTTGGGACTTAAGCAACACCAGTTCTTC

abundance: NA
v_gene: TRBV5-6
d_gene: NA
j_gene: TRBJ2-7
CDR3aa: CASSFSVRGEQYF
CDR3nt: TGTGCCAGCAGCTTCTCGGTTCGTGGCGAGCAGTACTTC

abundance: NA
v_gene: TRBV2
d_gene: TRBD1
j_gene: TRBJ1-5
CDR3aa: CASSDGTGYQPQHF
CDR3nt: TGTGCCAGCAGTGACGGGACAGGTTATCAGCCCCAGCATTTT

abundance: NA
v_gene: TRBV5-6
d_gene: NA
j_gene: TRBJ2-7
CDR3aa: CASSLGGRAYEQYF
CDR3nt: TGTGCCAGCAGCTTGGGGGGGAGAGCCTACGAGCAGTACTTC

abundance: NA
v_gene: TRBV27
d_gene: TRBD1
j_gene: TRBJ2-2
CDR3aa: CASSPRGFTGELFF
CDR3nt: TGTGCCAGCAGTCCCAGGGGGTTCACCGGGGAGCTGTTTTTT

abundance: NA
v_gene: TRBV29-1
d_gene: NA
j_gene: TRBJ2-1
CDR3aa: CSVEGLGVYNEQFF
CDR3nt: TGCAGCGTTGAAGGACTAGGGGTCTACAATGAGCAGTTCTTC

abundance: NA
v_gene: TRBV5-1
d_gene: NA
j_gene: TRBJ2-4
CDR3aa: CASSFGPRAKNIQYF
CDR3nt: TGCGCCAGCAGCTTCGGGCCGCGGGCCAAAAACATTCAGTACTTC

abundance: few
v_gene: TRBV27
d_gene: TRBD1
j_gene: TRBJ2-1
CDR3aa: CASSPLTAARGREQFF
CDR3nt: TGTGCCAGCAGTCCTCTAACCGCGGCCAGGGGGCGTGAGCAGTTCTTC

abundance: NA
v_gene: TRBV5-6
d_gene: NA
j_gene: TRBJ2-2
CDR3aa: CASSLDYPPGELFF
CDR3nt: TGTGCCAGCAGCTTGGACTACCCACCCGGGGAGCTGTTTTTT

abundance: NA
v_gene: TRBV29-1
d_gene: TRBD1
j_gene: TRBJ1-1
CDR3aa: CSVEYVNRGYEAFF
CDR3nt: TGCAGCGTTGAGTATGTTAACAGGGGTTATGAAGCTTTCTTT

abundance: NA
v_gene: TRBV5-5
d_gene: NA
j_gene: TRBJ2-2
CDR3aa: CASSLEEAGELFF
CDR3nt: TGTGCCAGCAGCCTCGAGGAGGCCGGGGAGCTGTTTTTT

abundance: NA
v_gene: TRBV29-1
d_gene: TRBD1
j_gene: TRBJ2-4
CDR3aa: CSGPETRDRDKNIQYF
CDR3nt: TGCAGCGGCCCCGAAACCCGGGACAGGGACAAAAACATTCAGTACTTC

abundance: few
v_gene: TRBV7-9
d_gene: NA
j_gene: TRBJ2-4
CDR3aa: CASSPRGGGRNIQYF
CDR3nt: TGTGCCAGCAGCCCGCGGGGAGGGGGCAGAAACATTCAGTACTTC

abundance: NA
v_gene: TRBV5-1
d_gene: NA
j_gene: TRBJ2-7
CDR3aa: CASSLGGGGYEQYF
CDR3nt: TGCGCCAGCAGCTTGGGAGGAGGGGGCTACGAGCAGTACTTC

abundance: NA
v_gene: TRBV30
d_gene: NA
j_gene: TRBJ2-5
CDR3aa: CAWSVHGEETQYF
CDR3nt: TGTGCCTGGAGTGTACACGGGGAAGAGACCCAATACTTC

abundance: few
v_gene: TRBV29-1
d_gene: NA
j_gene: TRBJ2-1
CDR3aa: CSVEGYYSYNEQFF
CDR3nt: TGCAGCGTTGAAGGGTACTACTCCTACAATGAGCAGTTCTTC

abundance: NA
v_gene: TRBV7-8
d_gene: TRBD1
j_gene: TRBJ1-5
CDR3aa: CASSLGTGSNQPQHF
CDR3nt: TGTGCCAGCAGCCTCGGGACAGGTAGCAATCAGCCCCAGCATTTT

abundance: NA
v_gene: TRBV6-5
d_gene: NA
j_gene: TRBJ2-7
CDR3aa: CASSYSGPSPYEQYF
CDR3nt: TGTGCCAGCAGTTACTCGGGACCGAGCCCCTACGAGCAGTACTTC

abundance: NA
v_gene: TRBV27
d_gene: TRBD1
j_gene: TRBJ2-7
CDR3aa: CASSLSVGTGAYEQYF
CDR3nt: TGTGCCAGCAGTTTATCGGTCGGGACAGGGGCGTACGAGCAGTACTTC

abundance: NA
v_gene: TRBV29-1
d_gene: TRBD2
j_gene: TRBJ2-1
CDR3aa: CSVEGTQERGDYNEQFF
CDR3nt: TGCAGCGTTGAAGGTACCCAGGAGCGGGGGGATTACAATGAGCAGTTCTTC

abundance: NA
v_gene: TRBV9
d_gene: NA
j_gene: TRBJ1-2
CDR3aa: CASSPRPFDRTPYGYTF
CDR3nt: TGTGCCAGCAGCCCCAGACCCTTCGACAGGACCCCCTATGGCTACACCTTC

abundance: few
v_gene: TRBV7-9
d_gene: TRBD1
j_gene: TRBJ2-2
CDR3aa: CASSSSGTAKLTGELFF
CDR3nt: TGTGCCAGCAGCTCCTCCGGGACAGCAAAACTTACCGGGGAGCTGTTTTTT

abundance: NA
v_gene: TRBV27
d_gene: TRBD2
j_gene: TRBJ2-1
CDR3aa: CASLGTSSFEQFF
CDR3nt: TGTGCCAGCTTGGGGACTAGTTCATTTGAGCAGTTCTTC

abundance: NA
v_gene: TRBV13
d_gene: NA
j_gene: TRBJ1-3
CDR3aa: CASREESSGNTIYF
CDR3nt: TGTGCCAGCAGGGAAGAAAGCTCTGGAAACACCATATATTTT